A single sample is the source of the 29 T cell receptor beta chains below, sequenced in a study of T-cell reconstitution after alpha-beta-depleted transplantation in children. TCRbeta library preparation incorporated unique molecular identifiers. TCRdb redid the calling of the PCR reads with MiXCR, one entry per CDR3 protein. The data show 900,000 or so distinct CDR3 sequences, roughly 16% seen once. Sequenced here: PBMCs, mostly from graft donor cells, sampled 360 days after TCRalphabeta/CD19-depleted stem cell transplant. The receptors come from a male patient younger than 18 who had a stem cell transplant for acute lymphoblastic leukemia, so the T cells may come from the graft donor.

The gene calls are TRBV10-3 and TRBJ2-7; a weak D match, TRBD1 (7 bases). Between the trimmed V and J ends, which lost 6 bases and 0 bases, there was a span of 15 bases. Looked up from germline, CDR1 is ENHRY and CDR2 is SYGVKD. The CDR3 covers 15 residues. CDR3 region: CAIRGAGQPSYEQYF. As DNA, the CDR3 is TGTGCCATCAGGGGGGCGGGACAGCCCTCCTACGAGCAGTACTTC.

This clonotype was seen just once. The chain combines TRBV5-1 with TRBJ2-7; no firm D call. The germline gives CDR1 SGHRS, CDR2 YFSETQ. The CDR3 is 15 amino acids. V shed 4 bases and J shed 4 bases, with 18 bases lying between them. This CDR3 is CASSRTRQGPYEQYF. CDR3 bases: TGCGCCAGCAGCCGGACCCGACAAGGACCGTACGAGCAGTACTTC. Together with reference TRBV5-1 and TRBJ2-7, the CDR3 gives the full variable domain: KAGVTQTPRYLIKTRGQQVTLSCSPISGHRSVSWYQQTPGQGLQFLFEYFSETQRNKGNFPGRFSGRQFSNSRSEMNVSTLELGDSALYLCASSRTRQGPYEQYFGPGTRLTVT.

This chain uses TRBV18 with TRBJ1-1; D gene ambiguous. The V and J ends lost 6 bases and 3 bases respectively, with 11 bases between them. There are 13 residues in the CDR3. Germline CDR1 reads KGHSH; CDR2 reads LQKENI. Here the CDR3 reads CASSLGFDTEAFF. DNA for the CDR3: TGTGCCAGCTCTCTCGGCTTCGACACTGAAGCTTTCTTT. The full variable domain, with the rest looked up from reference TRBV18 and TRBJ1-1, is NAGVMQNPRHLVRRRGQEARLRCSPMKGHSHVYWYRQLPEEGLKFMVYLQKENIIDESGMPKERFSAEFPKEGPSILRIQQVVRGDSAAYFCASSLGFDTEAFFGQGTRLTVV.

The V gene is TRBV7-3, the J gene TRBJ2-2; D remains unclear. The CDR3 runs 15 residues. Germline assignment: CDR1 SGHTA and CDR2 FQGTGA. V was clipped by 5 bases and J by 2 bases, with 12 bases between them. In nucleotides, the CDR3 is TGTGCCAGCAGCCCAAGGGCGTTAAACACCGGGGAGCTGTTTTTT. It codes for CASSPRALNTGELFF.

The chain links TRBV24-1 to TRBJ2-1, with D possibly TRBD2 on 6 matching bases. Germline lookup yields CDR1 KGHDR and CDR2 SFDVKD. This CDR3 is built from 15 residues. Trimming pared 3 bases from V and 5 bases from J, leaving 13 bases between. This CDR3 reads CATSDKREKNNEQFF. CDR3 DNA sequence: TGTGCCACCAGTGATAAACGGGAGAAAAACAATGAGCAGTTCTTC.

This clonotype was seen repeatedly, ten times or more. Relative to the germline gene, one junction end is altered; a read error may explain this. The gene calls are TRBV7-9 and TRBJ1-5; 10 positions match TRBD1. CDR1 and CDR2 from the germline V gene are SEHNR and FQNEAQ (reference sequence). This CDR3 has 15 amino acids. This chain's CDR3 is CASSSGQGGNQPQHF. Written as DNA, the CDR3 is TGCGCCAGCAGCTCCGGACAGGGGGGAAATCAGCCCCAGCATTTT.

Ten or more counts support this clonotype. The chain recombines TRBV20-1 with TRBJ2-1, with D possibly being TRBD1 (6 bases). V lost 3 bases to trimming and J lost 0 bases, with 12 bases between them. Germline values: CDR1 DFQATT, CDR2 SNEGSKA (reference sequence). The CDR3 has 15 residues. Written as DNA, the CDR3 is TGCAGTGCTAGCGGGACAACGGGCTCCTACAATGAGCAGTTCTTC. This sequence encodes CSASGTTGSYNEQFF.

The chain joins TRBV27 to TRBJ2-2; tentatively, D is TRBD1 (5 bases). V was clipped by 2 bases and J by 4 bases, with 14 bases between them. This CDR3 is 16 amino acids long. In germline, CDR1 is MNHEY, CDR2 SMNVEV (reference sequence). Here the CDR3 reads CASSLEGARITGELFF. In DNA, the CDR3 is TGTGCCAGCAGTTTAGAAGGGGCGCGTATCACCGGGGAGCTGTTTTTT.

The V call is TRBV21-1, the J call TRBJ2-4. TRBV21-1 has pseudogene status. The CDR3 totals 16 residues. The CDR3 DNA sequence: TGTGCCAGCAGCAATGGGGTAATCCTAGCCAAAAACATTCAGTACTTC. Translating gives CASSNGVILAKNIQYF.

The gene calls are TRBV5-1 and TRBJ1-2; D is perhaps TRBD1 (5 bases). The CDR3 is made up of 15 amino acids. Trimming took off 0 bases at V and 4 bases at J, with 13 bases between the two ends. Germline CDR1 and CDR2: SGHRS and YFSETQ. This chain's CDR3 is CASSLGDERVYGYTF. For the CDR3, the DNA is TGCGCCAGCAGCTTGGGGGACGAGAGGGTCTATGGCTACACCTTC.

This clonotype has just a few counts. V usage is TRBV7-9 and J usage is TRBJ2-3; weak D call: TRBD2 (7 bases). The CDR3 runs to 14 residues. V was pared by 8 bases and J by 6 bases, with 18 bases between. Germline loops: CDR1 SEHNR, CDR2 FQNEAQ (reference sequence). The CDR3 loop reads CASQGRDLVDTQYF. CDR3 DNA: TGTGCCAGCCAGGGGAGGGACCTCGTGGATACGCAGTATTTT. Full variable domain (outside the CDR3, taken from reference TRBV7-9 and TRBJ2-3): DTGVSQNPRHKITKRGQNVTFRCDPISEHNRLYWYRQTLGQGPEFLTYFQNEAQLEKSRLLSDRFSAERPKGSFSTLEIQRTEQGDSAMYLCASQGRDLVDTQYFGPGTRLTVL.

This chain uses TRBV4-1 with TRBJ2-3; the match to TRBD1 covers 7 bases. Per germline, CDR1 MGHRA and CDR2 YSYEKL. With V trimmed by 1 base and J by 3 bases, 4 bases remained unmatched. The CDR3 is made up of 15 amino acids. The DNA for the CDR3 is TGCGCCAGCAGCCAAGGACAGGGACAAACAGATACGCAGTATTTT. Translation gives CASSQGQGQTDTQYF.

This clonotype has ten or more counts. CDR3 in amino acids: CASSLDVAQYF. CDR3 nucleotides: TGCGCCAGCAGCTTAGACGTCGCGCAGTATTTT. The chain couples TRBV5-1 to TRBJ2-3; D not certain. V was pared by 2 bases and J by 10 bases, with 8 bases between. The CDR3 sequence is 11 residues long. CDR1 is SGHRS and CDR2 is YFSETQ in the germline V gene.

This chain joins TRBV7-9 and TRBJ2-1, with 7 nucleotides matching TRBD2. The CDR3 spans 12 residues. Germline CDR1 is SEHNR and CDR2 is FQNEAQ (reference sequence). J gave up 16 bases and V 6 bases, and 12 bases lay outside the gene matches. CDR3 protein: CASRKSSGWTFF. CDR3 DNA: TGTGCCAGCAGGAAATCTAGCGGATGGACTTTCTTC.

The rearrangement uses TRBV20-1 and TRBJ2-3; 8 nucleotides agree with TRBD2. Trimming at V came to 5 bases and at J to 6 bases, leaving 7 bases not matched to a gene. The germline CDR1 and CDR2 sequences are DFQATT and SNEGSKA (reference sequence). There are 13 residues in the CDR3. CDR3: CSAESGSEDTQYF. In DNA, the CDR3 is TGCAGTGCTGAGAGCGGGAGTGAGGATACGCAGTATTTT.

The chain is built from TRBV14 and TRBJ1-6; no clear D gene. Looked up from germline, CDR1 is SGHDN and CDR2 is FVKESK. V was trimmed by 4 bases and J by 7 bases, leaving 14 bases between them. The length of the CDR3 is 15 residues. The CDR3 DNA is TGTGCCAGCAGCCCCCCCTTGGGCCGGAATTCACCCCTCCACTTT. This translates into CASSPPLGRNSPLHF.

This clonotype was observed a few times. V gene TRBV2 combines with J gene TRBJ2-1, with TRBD2 matching 7 bases. Looked up from germline, CDR1 is SNHLY and CDR2 is FYNNEI. The trim removed 6 bases at V and 7 bases at J, leaving 12 bases unmatched. The CDR3 spans 15 residues. CDR3 sequence: CASRALATPVNEQFF. The CDR3 nucleotides read TGTGCCAGCAGAGCACTAGCGACCCCTGTTAATGAGCAGTTCTTC.

This rearrangement joins TRBV12-3 or TRBV12-4 to TRBJ1-1; possibly TRBD1 for D (5 bases). With 5 bases removed from V and 1 base from J, the gap between germline ends came to 8 bases. The CDR3 runs 13 residues. This CDR3 is CASSKTANTEAFF. The DNA for the CDR3 is TGTGCCAGCAGTAAGACAGCGAACACTGAAGCTTTCTTT.

This clonotype has just a few counts. The chain uses TRBV18 and TRBJ2-5; no definite D call. Germline V gives CDR1 KGHSH, CDR2 LQKENI. V dropped 5 bases and J dropped 5 bases, with 18 bases sitting between them. The CDR3 has 15 amino acids. CDR3 protein: CASSSAAGFVETQYF. DNA for the CDR3: TGTGCCAGCTCATCGGCGGCCGGTTTCGTTGAGACCCAGTACTTC.

The rearrangement uses TRBV12-3 or TRBV12-4 and TRBJ2-1; D uncertain. V shed 6 bases and J shed 10 bases, with 10 bases lying between them. CDR3 size: 11 residues. This chain's CDR3 is CASSWAREQFF. The CDR3 region has the DNA TGTGCCAGCAGCTGGGCCAGGGAGCAGTTCTTC.

J is TRBJ2-1 and V is TRBV27; 8 bases line up with TRBD1. The length of the CDR3 is 14 residues. The junction had 10 bases not matched to a gene; V was cut back by 8 bases and J by 7 bases. CDR1 is MNHEY and CDR2 is SMNVEV in the germline V gene (reference sequence). The CDR3 sequence: CASRADRVGNEQFF. CDR3 DNA sequence: TGTGCCAGCCGGGCGGACAGGGTGGGAAATGAGCAGTTCTTC.

This clonotype has more than one count but fewer than ten. The V gene is TRBV18, the J gene TRBJ2-1, with D possibly matching TRBD1 (6 bases). Trimming pared 3 bases from V and 10 bases from J, leaving 19 bases between. CDR1 is KGHSH and CDR2 is LQKENI in the germline V gene. There are 15 residues in the CDR3. This CDR3 reads CASSPSRDTHREQFF. In nucleotides, the CDR3 is TGTGCCAGCTCACCCTCCCGGGACACCCATCGGGAGCAGTTCTTC.

This chain connects TRBV6-5 to TRBJ2-1, with D tentatively TRBD1 (6 bases). The CDR3 totals 17 residues. The germline V gene has CDR1 MNHEY and CDR2 SVGAGI. Deletions cut 2 bases from V and 7 bases from J, with 21 bases between. Here the CDR3 DNA reads TGTGCCAGCAGTTACAGGGGGATCTCAGGGGCGTGGAATGAGCAGTTCTTC. Translation: CASSYRGISGAWNEQFF.

CDR3 DNA: TGTGCCAGCAGCACGACAGGGGCCACAGATACGCAGTATTTT. It specifies CASSTTGATDTQYF. This rearrangement joins TRBV7-9 to TRBJ2-3, with TRBD1 identical over 8 bases. The CDR3 is made up of 14 amino acids. The germline V gene encodes CDR1 SEHNR and CDR2 FQNEAQ (reference sequence). V lost 5 bases and J lost 2; bases outside the gene matches: 3.

The chain carries TRBV4-2 and TRBJ2-1; the D is unclear. V gave up 4 bases and J gave up 0 bases, with 25 bases separating them. The CDR3 length is 20 residues. CDR1 and CDR2 (germline): LGHNA, YNFKEQ. CDR3 region: CASSPALALPADSSYNEQFF. The CDR3 region has the DNA TGTGCCAGCAGCCCAGCCTTGGCCCTTCCGGCAGATAGCTCCTACAATGAGCAGTTCTTC.

V and J are TRBV7-2 and TRBJ2-1, with D possibly called TRBD1 or TRBD2 (5 bases each). Between the trimmed V and J ends, which lost 3 bases and 8 bases, there was a span of 17 bases. The CDR3 has 15 residues. Germline lookup yields CDR1 SGHTA and CDR2 FQGNSA. The CDR3 spells CASSFPGPPEDEQFF. For the CDR3, the DNA is TGTGCCAGCAGCTTCCCGGGACCCCCGGAGGATGAGCAGTTCTTC.

This clonotype was seen a few times. The V call is TRBV3-1, the J call TRBJ2-3, with 9 positions matching TRBD1. CDR1 is LGHDT and CDR2 is YNNKEL in the germline V gene (reference sequence). This CDR3 contains 16 residues. V gave up 5 bases and J gave up 6 bases; unmatched junction bases: 12. For the CDR3, the DNA is TGTGCCAGCAGCGAAACAGGGGGCGCCAAGTGGGATACGCAGTATTTT. Translated: CASSETGGAKWDTQYF.

The V call is TRBV7-6, the J call TRBJ1-1; D unclear. Trimming took 3 bases from V and 1 from J, leaving 21 bases between them. The CDR3 loop spans 18 amino acids. Germline V gene data show CDR1 as SGHVS and CDR2 as FNYEAQ. CDR3 amino acids: CASSFPRRGPPGNTEAFF. The CDR3 DNA sequence: TGTGCCAGCAGCTTCCCCCGGCGAGGCCCCCCGGGGAACACTGAAGCTTTCTTT.

The chain recombines TRBV7-8 with TRBJ1-5; 10 bases agree with TRBD1. The CDR3 consists of 15 residues. V dropped 9 bases and J dropped 4; count of bases not matched to a gene: 9. CDR1 is SGHVS, CDR2 FQNEAQ, per germline. CDR3 in DNA: TGTGCCAGGAGAGCTGACAGGGGGCGAAATCAGCCCCAGCATTTT. It codes for CARRADRGRNQPQHF. The full variable domain, completed using reference TRBV7-8 and TRBJ1-5, is GAGVSQSPRYKVAKRGQDVALRCDPISGHVSLFWYQQALGQGPEFLTYFQNEAQLDKSGLPSDRFFAERPEGSVSTLKIQRTQQEDSAVYLCARRADRGRNQPQHFGDGTRLSIL.